This T cell receptor beta chain came from a study of blood T cell repertoires in COVID-19. Study-level background: Samples came from the United States, Italy and Spain, spanning acute and convalescent COVID-19. From T cells, B-cell-depleted T cells, or PBMCs came the material, which was cDNA or gDNA.

Original handling: For nucleated cells, counts were estimated from reference gene primer amplification. TCRdb's copy holds only in-frame clones and misses some; the assay was immunoSEQ multiplex PCR. The DNA gave D and trimming, while V, J and clone size come from that table. Seen here are around 99,000 clones, roughly nine tenths observed once, and the top ten hold 5.1%. CDR3 length: 20 residues. Trimming pared 3 bases from V and 1 base from J, leaving 27 bases between. Germline CDR1 reads KGHSH; CDR2 reads LQKENI. This TCR was recovered from a man in his forties or fifties with acute or convalescent COVID-19. Sequencing was carried out using peripheral blood. This chain connects TRBV18 to TRBJ1-1, with D perhaps matching TRBD1 (6 bases). The CDR3 bases are TGTGCCAGCTCACCCCGAACTACAAACAGGGTCCAGGTGTGGAACACTGAAGCTTTCTTT. This gives the protein CASSPRTTNRVQVWNTEAFF.